This T cell receptor beta chain was observed in a study of graft-versus-host responses after intestinal transplantation. Study-level background: The recipients all started with anti-thymocyte globulin induction and then took tacrolimus and steroids for around three years.

For this clone: Its antigen is unidentified.

CDR1 and CDR2 from the germline V gene are SEHNR and FQNEAQ (reference sequence). The CDR3 sequence is 16 residues long. Trimming removed 4 bases from V and 6 bases from J; junction bases left unmatched: 5. Profiled with immunoSEQ multiplex PCR; TCRdb holds only in-frame clones, not every one. The repertoire holds about 89,000 clones, with around 90% as singletons. The chain has TRBV7-9 and TRBJ2-2; TRBD2 aligns across 13 bases. This TCR was recovered from a human donor who received an intestinal transplant. Sample: unstimulated CD4+ T cells sorted from spleen or lymph node cells, taken before intestinal transplant. Here the CDR3 reads CASSSRGLAGPGELFF. The CDR3 DNA reads as TGTGCCAGCAGCTCGAGGGGACTAGCGGGACCCGGGGAGCTGTTTTTT.